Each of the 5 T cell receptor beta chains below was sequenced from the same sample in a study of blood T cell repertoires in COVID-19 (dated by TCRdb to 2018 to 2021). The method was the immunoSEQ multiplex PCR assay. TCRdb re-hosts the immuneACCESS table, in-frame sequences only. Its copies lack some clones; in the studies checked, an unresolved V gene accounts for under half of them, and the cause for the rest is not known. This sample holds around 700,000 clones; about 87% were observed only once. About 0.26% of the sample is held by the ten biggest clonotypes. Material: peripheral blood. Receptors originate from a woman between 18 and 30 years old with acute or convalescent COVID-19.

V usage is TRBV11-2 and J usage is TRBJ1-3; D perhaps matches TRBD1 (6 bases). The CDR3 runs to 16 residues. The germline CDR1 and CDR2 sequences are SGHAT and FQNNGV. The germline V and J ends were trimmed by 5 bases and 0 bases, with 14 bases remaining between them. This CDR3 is CASSRLQGPSGNTIYF. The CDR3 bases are TGTGCCAGCAGCCGTCTACAGGGCCCCTCTGGAAACACCATATATTTT.

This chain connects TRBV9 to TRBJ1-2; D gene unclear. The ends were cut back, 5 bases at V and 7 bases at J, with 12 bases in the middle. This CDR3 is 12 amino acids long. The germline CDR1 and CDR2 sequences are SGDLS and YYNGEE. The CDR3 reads CASSPPGFGYTF. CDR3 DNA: TGTGCCAGCAGTCCCCCGGGTTTTGGCTACACCTTC.

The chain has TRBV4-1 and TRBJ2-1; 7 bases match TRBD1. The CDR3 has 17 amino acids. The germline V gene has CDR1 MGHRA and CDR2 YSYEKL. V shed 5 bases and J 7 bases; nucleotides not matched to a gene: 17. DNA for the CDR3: TGCGCCAGCAGCTACGGAGGAACAGGGGCCTATGGGAATGAGCAGTTCTTC. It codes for CASSYGGTGAYGNEQFF.

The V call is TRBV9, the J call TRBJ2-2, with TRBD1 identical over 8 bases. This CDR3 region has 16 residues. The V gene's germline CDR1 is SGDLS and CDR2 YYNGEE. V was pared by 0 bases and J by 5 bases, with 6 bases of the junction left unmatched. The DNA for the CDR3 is TGTGCCAGCAGCGTAGACGGTCAGGGGGCGACCGGGGAGCTGTTTTTT. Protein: CASSVDGQGATGELFF.

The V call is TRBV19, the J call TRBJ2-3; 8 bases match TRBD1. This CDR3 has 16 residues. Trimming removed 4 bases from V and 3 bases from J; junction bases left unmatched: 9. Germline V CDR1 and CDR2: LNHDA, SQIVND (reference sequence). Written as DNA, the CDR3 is TGTGCCAGTAGTAGGCGGACAGGGAAAGTGACAGATACGCAGTATTTT. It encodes CASSRRTGKVTDTQYF.